The present entry profiles one TCR beta chain with its context. Unique molecular identifiers had been added to the TCR beta cDNA libraries. MiXCR was run by TCRdb on the PCR reads, yielding one entry per CDR3 protein. This sample carries approximately 350,000 distinct CDR3 sequences, approximately 38% of them seen once, and the ten largest clones take around an eighth. These data belong to a study of post-analysis software for immune sequencing data. Overall study: The study covered relapsing-remitting, secondary progressive and progressive-relapsing courses of multiple sclerosis.

The sequenced material came from blood. This receptor was taken from a girl aged 5 to 17 with multiple sclerosis.

The CDR3 here is CASSLAQGPHYGYTF. For the CDR3, the DNA is TGTGCCAGCAGCTTAGCCCAGGGTCCCCACTATGGCTACACCTTC. The rearrangement joins TRBV7-9 to TRBJ1-2, with D possibly matching TRBD1 (5 bases). The CDR3 spans 15 residues. Germline assignment: CDR1 SEHNR and CDR2 FQNEAQ (reference sequence). Deletions cut 0 bases from V and 3 bases from J, with 11 bases between. The full variable domain, completed using reference TRBV7-9 and TRBJ1-2, is DTGVSQNPRHKITKRGQNVTFRCDPISEHNRLYWYRQTLGQGPEFLTYFQNEAQLEKSRLLSDRFSAERPKGSFSTLEIQRTEQGDSAMYLCASSLAQGPHYGYTFGSGTRLTVV.